This entry concerns a single TCR beta chain. Trimming stripped 7 bases from V and 0 bases from J, with 12 bases between. The CDR3 totals 15 residues. Germline assignment: CDR1 KGHSH and CDR2 LQKENI. Sequencing was performed with immunoSEQ multiplex PCR; in TCRdb, only in-frame clones are kept and a portion is missing. Altogether about 360,000 clones are present, 86% being singletons, with the ten largest covering 0.83%. These data come from a study of cytomegalovirus exposure and HLA in healthy donors. The source of this sequence is a woman aged 18-35 years in good health and CMV-seronegative. The sample taken for sequencing was PBMCs. This sequence joins TRBV18 and TRBJ2-2; TRBD2 might be the D (5 bases). CDR3 in amino acids: CASFEGSANTGELFF. Written as DNA, the CDR3 is TGTGCCAGCTTTGAGGGCTCAGCGAACACCGGGGAGCTGTTTTTT.